Below are 25 T cell receptor beta chains sequenced from a single sample in a study of blood T cell repertoires in COVID-19. Measured with immunoSEQ multiplex PCR; TCRdb has only the in-frame clones, and not every one. The table includes some 360,000 clones, around 87% detected once. The source material was peripheral blood. The receptors were gathered from a woman in her fifties or sixties with COVID-19, enrolled during active disease.

The chain employs TRBV6-2 or TRBV6-3 and TRBJ2-7; D is ambiguous. The CDR3 consists of 14 residues. Trimming pared 5 bases from V and 6 bases from J, leaving 17 bases between. Per the germline V gene, CDR1 is MNHEY and CDR2 is SVGEGT. In DNA, the CDR3 is TGTGCCAGCAGTGGATACGACAAGCCCCGCGAGCAGTACTTC. Protein: CASSGYDKPREQYF.

This chain links TRBV6-5 with TRBJ1-2; D perhaps matches TRBD1 (5 bases). With 7 bases removed from V and 2 bases from J, the gap between germline ends came to 14 bases. Germline values: CDR1 MNHEY, CDR2 SVGAGI. The CDR3 has 14 amino acids. The CDR3 nucleotides read TGTGCCAGCACCGCGGGGGGAGGAAACTATGGCTACACCTTC. Encoded protein: CASTAGGGNYGYTF.

This clone was picked up one time. This chain connects TRBV4-1 to TRBJ2-1; 9 nucleotides line up with TRBD2. The V gene end was trimmed by 0 bases and the J gene end by 3 bases; junction bases not matched to a gene: 6. Germline CDR1 is MGHRA and CDR2 is YSYEKL. This CDR3 is 17 amino acids long. CDR3 coding DNA: TGCGCCAGCAGCCAAGATGGTGGACTAGCGAACTACAATGAGCAGTTCTTC. Amino acids: CASSQDGGLANYNEQFF.

The chain is built from TRBV5-1 and TRBJ1-1; TRBD1 agrees at 7 bases. The CDR3 loop spans 15 amino acids. The germline gives CDR1 SGHRS, CDR2 YFSETQ. V gave up 4 bases and J gave up 6 bases; unmatched junction bases: 12. This chain's CDR3 is CASSAEQGPGAEAFF. The CDR3 DNA follows: TGCGCCAGCAGCGCAGAACAGGGGCCAGGGGCTGAAGCTTTCTTT.

The rearrangement joins TRBV5-1 to TRBJ1-1, with TRBD1 as a possible D gene (6 bases). The germline gives CDR1 SGHRS, CDR2 YFSETQ. CDR3 length equals 16 residues. Deletions cut 3 bases from V and 4 bases from J, with 19 bases between. Here the CDR3 DNA reads TGCGCCAGCAGCTCTACCGGCCCCAGGGGTCCCACTGAAGCTTTCTTT. Translation: CASSSTGPRGPTEAFF.

The chain uses TRBV3-1 (or the pseudogene TRBV3-2) and TRBJ2-1; 16 bases are shared with TRBD2. The V gene end was trimmed by 2 bases and the J gene end by 9 bases; junction bases not matched to a gene: 10. Germline-derived CDR1 and CDR2 are LGHDT and YNNKEL (reference sequence). This CDR3 comprises 18 residues. CDR3 DNA sequence: TGTGCCAGCAGCCAACGTGATATGGGACTAGCGGGGGGGCCTGAGCAGTTCTTC. It encodes CASSQRDMGLAGGPEQFF.

The chain is built from TRBV24-1 and TRBJ2-5, with TRBD1 matching over 8 bases. The V gene's germline CDR1 is KGHDR and CDR2 SFDVKD. The CDR3 has 14 residues. The junction had 5 bases not matched to a gene; V was cut back by 3 bases and J by 6 bases. The DNA for the CDR3 is TGTGCCACCAGTGATAACGGACAGGGCAAGACCCAGTACTTC. As protein: CATSDNGQGKTQYF.

This chain connects TRBV3-1 (or the pseudogene TRBV3-2) to TRBJ1-6; maybe TRBD1 (5 bases). The V gene lost 4 bases and the J gene lost 7 bases, with 11 bases spanning the gap. CDR1 is LGHDT, CDR2 YNNKEL, per germline (reference sequence). The CDR3 is 14 amino acids. The CDR3 region is CASSPLRGNSPLHF. CDR3 DNA: TGTGCCAGCAGCCCTCTGCGGGGGAATTCACCCCTCCACTTT.

The chain's CDR3 is CASNGRGTDTQYF. CDR3 bases: TGCGCCAGCAACGGGAGGGGCACAGATACGCAGTATTTT. The chain uses TRBV5-1 and TRBJ2-3; 8 nucleotides line up with TRBD2. This CDR3 is built from 13 residues. The V and J ends lost 6 bases and 1 base, in that order; junction bases with no gene match: 1. CDR1 and CDR2 (germline): SGHRS, YFSETQ.

The chain joins TRBV3-1 (or the pseudogene TRBV3-2) to TRBJ2-3, with 8 nucleotides matching TRBD2. The CDR3 loop spans 16 amino acids. The germline V gene encodes CDR1 LGHDT and CDR2 YNNKEL (reference sequence). V was pared by 4 bases and J by 2 bases, with 8 bases of the junction left unmatched. CDR3 nucleotides: TGTGCCAGCAGCCCGTGGGCAGCGGGGGTCACAGATACGCAGTATTTT. Protein: CASSPWAAGVTDTQYF.

V is TRBV9 and J is TRBJ2-3; 7 bases agree with TRBD2. V trimming: 0 bases; J trimming: 0 bases; junction bases outside the gene matches: 7. The CDR3 extends over 17 amino acids. CDR1 is SGDLS and CDR2 is YYNGEE in the germline V gene. CDR3: CASSVAGTTGSTDTQYF. CDR3 in DNA: TGTGCCAGCAGCGTAGCTGGGACTACAGGTAGCACAGATACGCAGTATTTT.

This chain uses TRBV19 with TRBJ1-5, with 10 bases fitting TRBD1. The CDR3 extends over 20 amino acids. CDR1 and CDR2 (germline): LNHDA, SQIVND (reference sequence). V lost 5 bases and J lost 0; bases outside the gene matches: 16. The DNA of the CDR3 is TGTGCCAGTAGTTTCGTGCGGGGGGGACAGGGGAAGAATAGCAATCAGCCCCAGCATTTT. It codes for CASSFVRGGQGKNSNQPQHF.

The chain recombines TRBV29-1 with TRBJ2-7; 8 nucleotides align to TRBD2. The trim removed 4 bases at V and 6 bases at J, leaving 11 bases unmatched. The V gene's germline CDR1 is SQVTM and CDR2 ANQGSEA. This CDR3 is 14 amino acids long. Here the CDR3 reads CSVAMGLDKSEQYF. The CDR3 DNA reads as TGCAGCGTTGCTATGGGACTAGATAAAAGCGAGCAGTACTTC.

This clone was seen ten or more times. The genes are TRBV7-3 and TRBJ2-1; tentatively, D is TRBD2 (6 bases). The V and J ends lost 5 bases and 8 bases respectively, with 13 bases between them. The CDR3 totals 13 residues. Germline V gene data show CDR1 as SGHTA and CDR2 as FQGTGA. For the CDR3, the DNA is TGTGCCAGCAGCCAGAATTGGGGGGATGAGCAGTTCTTC. Translation: CASSQNWGDEQFF.

This clone was seen just once. The rearrangement uses TRBV28 and TRBJ2-7, with D tentatively TRBD2 (5 bases). V was shortened by 5 bases and J by 3 bases, with 14 bases between the two germline ends. Germline V CDR1 and CDR2: MDHEN, SYDVKM. The CDR3 runs to 14 residues. The CDR3 loop reads CASSLDKRGYEQYF. CDR3 sequence (DNA): TGTGCCAGCAGTCTCGATAAACGGGGCTACGAGCAGTACTTC.

The rearrangement links TRBV6-5 to TRBJ2-5; D ambiguous. The CDR3 has 12 amino acids. Trimming removed 7 bases from V and 7 bases from J, with 13 bases in between. Germline loops: CDR1 MNHEY, CDR2 SVGAGI. Here the CDR3 DNA reads TGTGCCAGCACCACCCTACTCTGGACCCAGTACTTC. Residues: CASTTLLWTQYF.

The V gene is TRBV7-8, the J gene TRBJ2-1; 10 bases line up with TRBD2. The CDR3 has 17 amino acids. J lost 7 bases, V lost 2 bases, and 11 bases had no gene match. Germline V lookup: CDR1 SGHVS, CDR2 FQNEAQ. CDR3 residues: CASSLRSLAGVRNEQFF. As DNA, the CDR3 is TGTGCCAGCAGCTTAAGGTCCCTAGCGGGGGTGCGAAATGAGCAGTTCTTC.

The rearrangement joins TRBV6-5 to TRBJ1-2; 8 positions agree with TRBD1. Per the germline V gene, CDR1 is MNHEY and CDR2 is SVGAGI. The CDR3 consists of 14 residues. Trimming removed 6 bases from V and 7 bases from J; junction bases left unmatched: 10. CDR3 nucleotides: TGTGCCAGCAGAAGACAGGGGCAACGAGGTGGCTACACCTTC. It encodes CASRRQGQRGGYTF.

The V and J genes are TRBV14 and TRBJ2-1; TRBD1 agrees at 8 bases. Germline CDR1 and CDR2: SGHDN and FVKESK. V shed 3 bases, J shed 4 bases, and the junction held 17 bases outside the gene matches. This CDR3 is built from 19 residues. This CDR3 is CASSHPLGTGGGSYNEQFF. CDR3 sequence (DNA): TGTGCCAGCAGCCACCCTCTTGGGACAGGTGGGGGGTCATACAATGAGCAGTTCTTC.

The rearrangement uses TRBV5-1 and TRBJ2-3, with 8 bases matching TRBD2. The CDR3 consists of 15 residues. The germline V gene encodes CDR1 SGHRS and CDR2 YFSETQ. Trimming at V came to 4 bases and at J to 2 bases, leaving 6 bases not matched to a gene. CDR3 sequence reads: CASSAGLAPTDTQYF. The CDR3 DNA follows: TGCGCCAGCAGCGCTGGACTAGCTCCCACAGATACGCAGTATTTT.

The chain has TRBV11-3 and TRBJ2-7, with 8 bases fitting TRBD2. The CDR3 sequence is 13 residues long. Germline CDR1 and CDR2: SGHNT and YENEEA. V lost 5 bases to trimming and J lost 6 bases; unmatched junction nucleotides: 6. The CDR3: CASSIGGAGEQYF. DNA of the CDR3: TGTGCCAGCAGCATCGGGGGGGCAGGCGAGCAGTACTTC.

This chain links TRBV7-6 with TRBJ1-5; a possible D gene is TRBD1 (6 bases). The CDR3 loop spans 17 amino acids. Germline V gene sequence: CDR1 SGHVS, CDR2 FNYEAQ. Trimming stripped 6 bases from V and 6 bases from J, with 24 bases between. The CDR3, as DNA: TGTGCCAGCAGTCGATTATCAGCAGGGGCTTTCGTTCAGCCCCAGCATTTT. Translating gives CASSRLSAGAFVQPQHF.

The rearrangement joins TRBV5-4 to TRBJ1-1; unclear D gene. Trimming shortened V by 0 bases and J by 2 bases, and 5 bases separated the two germline ends. Germline V CDR1 and CDR2: SGHNT, YYREEE (reference sequence). CDR3 size: 13 residues. The CDR3 DNA reads TGTGCCAGCAGCTTGGCCGTTAACACTGAAGCTTTCTTT. It encodes CASSLAVNTEAFF.

This chain joins TRBV7-8 and TRBJ1-5; 10 bases are shared with TRBD1. V was clipped by 2 bases and J by 0 bases; unmatched bases: 1. Germline V lookup: CDR1 SGHVS, CDR2 FQNEAQ. CDR3 length: 16 residues. CDR3 DNA: TGTGCCAGCAGCTTAAGGGACAGGGGTAGCAATCAGCCCCAGCATTTT. This gives the protein CASSLRDRGSNQPQHF.

CDR3 nucleotide sequence: TGTGCCAGCAGTTACGGGTTGGGAGCGTCCTACGAGCAGTACTTC. Amino acids: CASSYGLGASYEQYF. The J gene is TRBJ2-7, the V gene TRBV6-6; D might be TRBD2 (5 bases). CDR1 and CDR2 (germline): MNHNY, SVGAGI (reference sequence). The CDR3 totals 15 residues. Trimming pared 2 bases from V and 1 base from J, leaving 12 bases between.